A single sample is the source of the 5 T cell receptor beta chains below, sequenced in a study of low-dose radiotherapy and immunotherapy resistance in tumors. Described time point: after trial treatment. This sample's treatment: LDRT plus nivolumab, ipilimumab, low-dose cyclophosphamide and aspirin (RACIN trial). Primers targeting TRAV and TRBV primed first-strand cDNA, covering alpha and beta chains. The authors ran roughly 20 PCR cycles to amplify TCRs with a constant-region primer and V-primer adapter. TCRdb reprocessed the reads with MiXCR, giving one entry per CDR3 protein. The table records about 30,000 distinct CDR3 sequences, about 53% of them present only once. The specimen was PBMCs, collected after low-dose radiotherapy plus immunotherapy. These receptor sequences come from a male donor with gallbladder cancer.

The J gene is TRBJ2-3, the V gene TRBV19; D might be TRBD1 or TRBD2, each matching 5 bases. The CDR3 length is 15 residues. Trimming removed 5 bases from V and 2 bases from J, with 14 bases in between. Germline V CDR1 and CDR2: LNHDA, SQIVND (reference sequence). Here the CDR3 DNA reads TGTGCCAGTAGTGGGGACCCAAGGGTCACAGATACGCAGTATTTT. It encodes CASSGDPRVTDTQYF.

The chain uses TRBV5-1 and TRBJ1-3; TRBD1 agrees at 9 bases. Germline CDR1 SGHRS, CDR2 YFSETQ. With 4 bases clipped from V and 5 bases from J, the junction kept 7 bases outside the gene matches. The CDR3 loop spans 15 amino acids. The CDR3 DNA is TGCGCCAGCAGCCCGGGACAGGGAGGTCGAAACACCATATATTTT. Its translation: CASSPGQGGRNTIYF.

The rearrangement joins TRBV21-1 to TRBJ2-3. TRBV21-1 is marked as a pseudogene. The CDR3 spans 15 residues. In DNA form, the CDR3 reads TGTGCCAGCAGCCAATCAGTAAAAACCACAGATACGCAGTATTTT. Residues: CASSQSVKTTDTQYF.

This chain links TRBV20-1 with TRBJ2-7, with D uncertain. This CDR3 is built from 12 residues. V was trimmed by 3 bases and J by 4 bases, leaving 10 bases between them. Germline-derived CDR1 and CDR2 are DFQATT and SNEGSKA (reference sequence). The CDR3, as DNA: TGCAGTGCTAGTGTGGGCTGGTACGAGCAGTACTTC. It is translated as CSASVGWYEQYF.

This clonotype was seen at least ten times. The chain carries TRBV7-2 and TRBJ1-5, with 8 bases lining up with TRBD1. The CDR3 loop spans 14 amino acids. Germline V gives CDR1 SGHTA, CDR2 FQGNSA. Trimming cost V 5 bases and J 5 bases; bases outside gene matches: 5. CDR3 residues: CASSQQGGYQPQHF. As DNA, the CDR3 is TGTGCCAGCAGCCAACAGGGGGGGTATCAGCCCCAGCATTTT.